This T cell receptor beta chain stems from a study of T-cell memory formation after mild COVID-19. General study results and limits: The appearance of some responding clones in pre-infection memory suggested that cross-reactive memory joined.

This clonotype was seen only a few times. Antigen specificity is unknown. Constant-segment primers were used for 5'RACE, and the resulting TCR alpha and TCR beta cDNA libraries carried sample barcodes and UMIs. TCRdb reprocessed the 5' RACE reads via MiXCR and lists one record per CDR3 protein. Of fewer than 200,000 distinct CDR3 sequences listed, 18% are singletons. The V gene's germline CDR1 is MNHNY and CDR2 SVGAGI (reference sequence). CDR3 length equals 15 residues. Trimming cost V 0 bases and J 3 bases, with 9 bases left between them. The clonotype was recovered from a man aged 18 to 29 who had mild COVID-19 (a few samples of this study predate the infection). Cell type and time point are not known. Sequenced material: PBMCs or a T cell subset sorted from them (not recorded which). The chain combines TRBV6-6 with TRBJ1-5; D gene unclear. The CDR3 coding sequence is TGTGCCAGCAGTTACTCTCGGCTAACCAATCAGCCCCAGCATTTT. Protein sequence: CASSYSRLTNQPQHF.